These T cell receptor beta chains were read from a single sample in a study of human T cells and chemical hapten exposure. TCRdb reprocessed the RACE reads via MiXCR and lists one record per CDR3 protein. The profile shows roughly 200,000 distinct CDR3 sequences, around 23% of them singletons. The sequences come from whole blood, collected in connection with sensitization to the hapten diphenylcyclopropenone (DPC). The receptor set was obtained from a woman aged 40-49 years with alopecia areata. Some clones in this sample may be carry-over from other donors' samples. Each CDR3 is given with its conserved first and last residue. The D gene is left open where the match is weak. Some rows have no size entry. The others give once, few or many, or a class for an expanded clone.

clone size,D gene,V gene,J gene,CDR3 DNA,CDR3 protein
few,-,TRBV29-1,TRBJ2-5,TGCAGCGTTTATCAGGGCGAAACCCAGTACTTC,CSVYQGETQYF
few,TRBD2,TRBV18,TRBJ2-7,TGTGCCAGCTCACCTCAGAGAGCGGGAGGGGACGAGCAGTACTTC,CASSPQRAGGDEQYF
-,TRBD1,TRBV7-2,TRBJ2-7,TGTGCCAGCAGCTTAGACAGGGGTCGGTACGAGCAGTACTTC,CASSLDRGRYEQYF
-,-,TRBV7-2,TRBJ2-5,TGTGCCAGCAGCTTAGGACTAGGGCAAGAGACCCAGTACTTC,CASSLGLGQETQYF
-,TRBD1,TRBV5-4,TRBJ2-2,TGTGCCAGCAGCTTTCCTCCGGGACAGGGAGCGACCGGGGAGCTGTTTTTT,CASSFPPGQGATGELFF
many,-,TRBV29-1,TRBJ1-2,TGCAGCGTCTGGGGTTCGAATGGCTACACCTTC,CSVWGSNGYTF
few,-,TRBV12-3/TRBV12-4,TRBJ1-5,TGTGCCAGCAGTTTCCGGGACGGCAATCAGCCCCAGCATTTT,CASSFRDGNQPQHF
-,TRBD2,TRBV7-2,TRBJ2-5,TGTGCCAGCAGCCCAACTAGCGGGATTTTTCAAGAGACCCAGTACTTC,CASSPTSGIFQETQYF
-,TRBD2,TRBV29-1,TRBJ2-7,TGCAGCGTTGAAAGCGTGGCGGGAGGGGGTACGGACGAGCAGTACTTC,CSVESVAGGGTDEQYF
few,-,TRBV15,TRBJ2-7,TGTGCCACCAGCAGGGACAGAAGATACGAGCAGTACTTC,CATSRDRRYEQYF
few,TRBD1,TRBV28,TRBJ1-2,TGTGCCATTACGACAGGGACCTTCTATGGCTACACCTTC,CAITTGTFYGYTF
-,-,TRBV6-1,TRBJ2-7,TGTGCCAGCAGTGCCCGTAGTGTTGGCAGCTACGAGCAGTACTTC,CASSARSVGSYEQYF
medium-sized,-,TRBV6-2/TRBV6-3,TRBJ2-6,TGTGCCAGCAGCCCCGGCAGCTCTGGGGCCAACGTCCTGACTTTC,CASSPGSSGANVLTF
few,TRBD1,TRBV10-3,TRBJ2-2,TGTGCCATCAAAAGTCGACAGGGAGAGACCGGGGAGCTGTTTTTT,CAIKSRQGETGELFF
-,-,TRBV28,TRBJ1-5,TGTGCCAGCAATTCCCAGCAAAGGGTAAATCAGCCCCAGCATTTT,CASNSQQRVNQPQHF
-,-,TRBV4-1,TRBJ2-3,TGCGCCAGCAGCCCAGGGGAGCCAGGCACAGATACGCAGTATTTT,CASSPGEPGTDTQYF
-,-,TRBV11-1,TRBJ2-2,TGTGCCAGCAGGCCTCTTCGGCAAGCGAACACCGGGGAGCTGTTTTTT,CASRPLRQANTGELFF
few,TRBD2,TRBV7-2,TRBJ2-1,TGTGCCAGCAGCTCAGTAGCGGGAGACTCATACAATGAGCAGTTCTTC,CASSSVAGDSYNEQFF
-,TRBD1,TRBV27,TRBJ2-5,TGTGCCAGCAGTTTCGGCAGGGGGCGCTCGGAGACCCAGTACTTC,CASSFGRGRSETQYF
many,-,TRBV9,TRBJ1-2,TGTGCCAGCAGCGTCACAGGGATGGAAGGCTACACCTTC,CASSVTGMEGYTF
few,TRBD1,TRBV25-1,TRBJ1-5,TGTGCCAGCAGTGATGGCAGGGGGAATCAGCCCCAGCATTTT,CASSDGRGNQPQHF
many,TRBD2,TRBV4-3,TRBJ2-2,TGCGCCAGCAGCCAGGGCGGGAGCTCAACCGGGGAGCTGTTTTTT,CASSQGGSSTGELFF
many,-,TRBV29-1,TRBJ1-2,TGCAGCGTTGTCCCTCAATTCAGGGGAGCGGATTATGGCTACACCTTC,CSVVPQFRGADYGYTF
-,-,TRBV4-3,TRBJ2-7,TGCGCCAGCAGCCAAGATTTTACGGTGCCCGATTACGAGCAGTACTTC,CASSQDFTVPDYEQYF
once,TRBD1,TRBV6-5,TRBJ1-5,TGTGCCAGCAGACCCCAGGGGGGTCAGCCCCAGCATTTT,CASRPQGGQPQHF
few,-,TRBV7-2,TRBJ1-1,TGTGCCAGCAGTTTTAGTAGCGGGGGAACTGAAGCTTTCTTT,CASSFSSGGTEAFF
few,TRBD1,TRBV14,TRBJ1-4,TGTGCCAGCAGCCAAGACCCGGGACAGGCGACCGATAATGAAAAACTGTTTTTT,CASSQDPGQATDNEKLFF
few,-,TRBV5-5,TRBJ2-1,TGTGCCAGCAGCTTAGTAGGTCAGCCCTACAATGAGCAGTTCTTC,CASSLVGQPYNEQFF
few,-,TRBV4-1,TRBJ2-7,TGCGCCAGCAAAAGTGGGGTGGGGGGCACCTACGAGCAGTACTTC,CASKSGVGGTYEQYF
-,TRBD2,TRBV5-1,TRBJ2-2,TGCGCCAGCAGCCCCCGGACTAGCGGGAGAGGGACCGGGGAGCTGTTTTTT,CASSPRTSGRGTGELFF
few,-,TRBV15,TRBJ1-2,TGTGCCACCAGCAGAGAAGAGGGCTATGGCTACACCTTC,CATSREEGYGYTF
few,-,TRBV10-3,TRBJ1-5,TGTGCCATCAGGTCACAGGGCGACAATCAGCCCCAGCATTTT,CAIRSQGDNQPQHF
-,-,TRBV20-1,TRBJ2-1,TGCAGTGCTAGGCATCAGGTCCCCACCAATGAGCAGTTCTTC,CSARHQVPTNEQFF
many,-,TRBV20-1,TRBJ2-7,TGCAGTGCTAGAGAGGGGATCGGCGAGCAGTACTTC,CSAREGIGEQYF
-,-,TRBV5-1,TRBJ2-7,TGCGCCAGCAGCCCCACCCCCACGGGGGTCAACGAGCAGTACTTC,CASSPTPTGVNEQYF
-,-,TRBV7-2,TRBJ2-3,TGTGCCAGCAGAGTACTAGGGGGAGCAGATACGCAGTATTTT,CASRVLGGADTQYF
once,TRBD2,TRBV20-1,TRBJ2-1,TGCAGTGCTAGCTCCTCCTCGGGACTAGCGGGAGATAATGAGCAGTTCTTC,CSASSSSGLAGDNEQFF
once,-,TRBV2,TRBJ1-5,TGTGCCAGCAGAGACAGCAGCAATCAGCCCCAGCATTTT,CASRDSSNQPQHF
few,TRBD1,TRBV12-3/TRBV12-4,TRBJ2-7,TGTGCCAGCAGCACCGGACAGGGTGTTGAGCAGTACTTC,CASSTGQGVEQYF
many,TRBD1,TRBV7-2,TRBJ2-1,TGTGCCAGCACGCCGCTGGGGACAGGCTCGACGTTCTTC,CASTPLGTGSTFF
many,TRBD1,TRBV25-1,TRBJ2-2,TGTGCCAGCAGAGCACCGGGACAGGGTGGTACCGGGGAGCTGTTTTTT,CASRAPGQGGTGELFF
-,TRBD2,TRBV29-1,TRBJ2-3,TGCAGCGTGGGACTAGCGGGGGGCACAGATACGCAGTATTTT,CSVGLAGGTDTQYF
-,-,TRBV12-3/TRBV12-4,TRBJ1-4,TGTGCCAGCAGCCGTCCCGGGACAACTAATGAAAAACTGTTTTTT,CASSRPGTTNEKLFF
many,TRBD1,TRBV29-1,TRBJ2-7,TGCAGCGCCAGGGGGCGCGACGGGGAGCAGTACTTC,CSARGRDGEQYF